The 2 T cell receptor beta chains below come from one sample, sequenced in a study of blood T cell repertoires in COVID-19. The repertoire was sequenced with immunoSEQ multiplex PCR; TCRdb's copy has only in-frame clones and lacks some. The sample lists 250,000 or so clones; roughly 90% were seen once. Sequencing was carried out using PBMCs or T cells enriched from blood (not recorded which). The receptors shown here come from a man aged 40-49 years who had been exposed to COVID-19.

This chain links TRBV5-6 with TRBJ2-7, with D unclear. The CDR3 runs to 14 residues. Germline CDR1 is SGHDT and CDR2 is YYEEEE. V lost 2 bases to trimming and J lost 0 bases, with 9 bases between them. In DNA form, the CDR3 reads TGTGCCAGCAGCTTTTTGTCATTCTCCTACGAGCAGTACTTC. Its translation: CASSFLSFSYEQYF.

This clone has just one count. This CDR3 reads CASGGDSNYGYTF. The CDR3 DNA sequence: TGTGCCAGCGGAGGGGACAGTAACTATGGCTACACCTTC. The rearrangement links TRBV28 to TRBJ1-2, with TRBD1 identical over 7 bases. CDR3 length: 13 amino acids. The J segment lost 1 base and the V segment lost 8 bases, leaving 4 bases of the junction unmatched. The germline gives CDR1 MDHEN, CDR2 SYDVKM.